This entry lists 9 T cell receptor beta chains sequenced from one sample in a study of T cells in Graves' hyperthyroidism and ophthalmopathy. The TCR beta CDR3 regions underwent amplification using RNA transcripts as the source. TCR CDR3 underwent first-round RT-PCR with the HTBI primer set. TCRdb redid the calling of the multiplex PCR reads with MiXCR, one entry per CDR3 protein. This sample carries about 400,000 distinct CDR3 sequences, about 15% of them seen once, and the ten largest clones take approximately 20%. Sequenced sample: blood. Every receptor here comes from a woman between 55 and 75 years old with Graves' ophthalmopathy.

This chain uses TRBV5-5 with TRBJ2-7; TRBD2 matches at 9 bases. Germline V lookup: CDR1 SGHKS, CDR2 YYEKEE (reference sequence). This CDR3 spans 13 amino acids. Trimming at V came to 0 bases and at J to 5 bases, leaving 0 bases not matched to a gene. CDR3 coding DNA: TGTGCCAGCAGCTTGGCTAGCGGGAACGAGCAGTACTTC. Translation gives CASSLASGNEQYF.

This clonotype has ten or more counts. The V gene is TRBV28, the J gene TRBJ1-2; tentatively, D is TRBD1 (6 bases). The V end lost 6 bases, the J end lost 4 bases, and 12 bases lay between the germline ends. The germline CDR1 and CDR2 sequences are MDHEN and SYDVKM. The CDR3 contains 13 residues. CDR3 bases: TGTGCCAGCAGCGCTGACAGGATCTATGGCTACACCTTC. Its protein product is CASSADRIYGYTF.

This clonotype was picked up many times. This chain connects TRBV5-6 to TRBJ2-7; TRBD2 agrees at 8 bases. CDR3 length: 16 amino acids. V lost 0 bases to trimming and J lost 3 bases; unmatched junction nucleotides: 8. From germline, CDR1 is SGHDT and CDR2 YYEEEE. CDR3 nucleotide sequence: TGTGCCAGCAGCTTGGATACTAGCGGAAGATACTACGAGCAGTACTTC. Its translation is CASSLDTSGRYYEQYF.

In its sample, this clonotype was seen a few times. V usage is TRBV5-1 and J usage is TRBJ2-5; the D gene is possibly TRBD2 (7 bases). The CDR3 is made up of 15 amino acids. Per germline, CDR1 SGHRS and CDR2 YFSETQ. Trimming took off 0 bases at V and 5 bases at J, with 14 bases between the two ends. CDR3 sequence (DNA): TGCGCCAGCAGCTTGGAGGGGGGGTCTTGGGAGACCCAGTACTTC. Translating gives CASSLEGGSWETQYF.

This chain uses TRBV7-9 with TRBJ1-2; D unresolved. This CDR3 region has 10 residues. Germline V gene lookup returns CDR1 SEHNR and CDR2 FQNEAQ (reference sequence). V lost 1 base to trimming and J lost 13 bases, with 7 bases between them. CDR3 bases: TGTGCCAGCAGCTTAGGGTCGGCCACCTTC. Its protein product is CASSLGSATF.

This clonotype was counted ten times or more. The V and J genes are TRBV28 and TRBJ2-5; a weak D match, TRBD2 (5 bases). V lost 8 bases, J lost 5 bases, and 24 bases lay in between. The CDR3 has 16 amino acids. Germline CDR1 reads MDHEN; CDR2 reads SYDVKM. CDR3 DNA: TGTGCCAGCCTCCCTACTGGCGGGCCCGGTGGCGAGACCCAGTACTTC. It translates to CASLPTGGPGGETQYF.

This clonotype was observed at least ten times. The chain is built from TRBV11-2 and TRBJ2-7, with a weak D call TRBD1 (5 bases). The CDR3 runs 14 residues. Trimming removed 0 bases at V and 6 bases at J, with 12 bases between. CDR1 and CDR2 from the germline V gene are SGHAT and FQNNGV. CDR3: CASSLDPGIVEQYF. The CDR3 DNA is TGTGCCAGCAGCTTAGATCCAGGGATAGTCGAGCAGTACTTC.

This clonotype has at least ten counts. The rearrangement links TRBV7-2 to TRBJ2-1; TRBD2 matches 9 bases. Looked up from germline, CDR1 is SGHTA and CDR2 is FQGNSA. With V trimmed by 7 bases and J by 12 bases, 10 bases remained unmatched. The CDR3 extends over 13 amino acids. For the CDR3, the DNA is TGTGCCAGCAACGGCGGGGCGGGAGGGGGGCAGTTCTTC. It specifies CASNGGAGGGQFF.

A few counts support this clonotype. The chain has TRBV28 and TRBJ1-5, with a possible D match to TRBD1 (5 bases). The V gene lost 7 bases and the J gene lost 4 bases, with 20 bases spanning the gap. CDR3 length: 16 amino acids. Germline CDR1 is MDHEN and CDR2 is SYDVKM. The CDR3: CASKPTAAGMNQPQHF. CDR3 sequence (DNA): TGTGCCAGCAAACCTACGGCGGCAGGGATGAATCAGCCCCAGCATTTT.